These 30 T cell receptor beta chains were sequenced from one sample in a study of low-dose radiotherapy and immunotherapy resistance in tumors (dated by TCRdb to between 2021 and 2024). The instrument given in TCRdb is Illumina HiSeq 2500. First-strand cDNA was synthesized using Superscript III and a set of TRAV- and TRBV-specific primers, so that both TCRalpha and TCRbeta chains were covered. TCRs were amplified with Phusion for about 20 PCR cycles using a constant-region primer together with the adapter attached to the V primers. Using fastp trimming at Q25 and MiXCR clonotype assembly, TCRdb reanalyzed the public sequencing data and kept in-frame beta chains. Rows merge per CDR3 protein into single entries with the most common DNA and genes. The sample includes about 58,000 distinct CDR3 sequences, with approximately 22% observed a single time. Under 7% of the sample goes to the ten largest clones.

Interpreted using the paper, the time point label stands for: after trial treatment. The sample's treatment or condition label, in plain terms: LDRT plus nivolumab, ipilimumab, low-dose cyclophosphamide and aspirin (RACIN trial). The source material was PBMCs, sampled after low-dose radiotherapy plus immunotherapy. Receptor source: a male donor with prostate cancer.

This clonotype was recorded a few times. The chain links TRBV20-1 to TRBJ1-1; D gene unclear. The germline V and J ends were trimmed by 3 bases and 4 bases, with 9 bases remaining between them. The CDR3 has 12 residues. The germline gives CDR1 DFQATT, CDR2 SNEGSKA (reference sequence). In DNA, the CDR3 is TGCAGTGCTAGTCCCGGGAGCACTGAAGCTTTCTTT. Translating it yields CSASPGSTEAFF.

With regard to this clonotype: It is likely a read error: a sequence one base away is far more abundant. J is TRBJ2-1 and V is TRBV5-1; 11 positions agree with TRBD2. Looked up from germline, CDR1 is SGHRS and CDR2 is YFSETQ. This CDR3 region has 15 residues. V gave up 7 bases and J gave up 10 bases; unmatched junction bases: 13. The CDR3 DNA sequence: TGCGCCAGCGGCTATATAGCGGGGGGGCCCTACGAGCAGTTCTTC. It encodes CASGYIAGGPYEQFF.

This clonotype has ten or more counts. CDR3: CSARDQATGTYEQYF. In DNA form, the CDR3 reads TGCAGTGCTAGAGATCAGGCGACCGGAACCTACGAGCAGTACTTC. The gene calls are TRBV20-1 and TRBJ2-7, with unresolved D. Per the germline V gene, CDR1 is DFQATT and CDR2 is SNEGSKA (reference sequence). V was clipped by 0 bases and J by 2 bases, with 14 bases between them. CDR3 size: 15 residues.

The CDR3 spells CASSSGLAGTDTQYF. CDR3 in DNA: TGTGCCAGCAGCTCGGGACTAGCGGGAACAGATACGCAGTATTTT. V gene TRBV11-2 combines with J gene TRBJ2-3, with TRBD2 matching over 13 bases. V trimming: 4 bases; J trimming: 3 bases; junction bases outside the gene matches: 1. The CDR3 runs 15 residues. Germline V gene sequence: CDR1 SGHAT, CDR2 FQNNGV.

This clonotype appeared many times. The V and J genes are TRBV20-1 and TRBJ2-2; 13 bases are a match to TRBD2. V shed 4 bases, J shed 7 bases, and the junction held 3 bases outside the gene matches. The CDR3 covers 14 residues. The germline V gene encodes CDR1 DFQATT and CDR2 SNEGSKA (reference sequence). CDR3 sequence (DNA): TGCAGTGCTATCGGACTAGCGGGGGACGGGGAGCTGTTTTTT. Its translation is CSAIGLAGDGELFF.

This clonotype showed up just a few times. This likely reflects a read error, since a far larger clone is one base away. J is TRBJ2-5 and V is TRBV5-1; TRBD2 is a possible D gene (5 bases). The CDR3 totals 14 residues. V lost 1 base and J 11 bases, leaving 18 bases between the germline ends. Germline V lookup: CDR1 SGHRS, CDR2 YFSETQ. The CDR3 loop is CASSLSSGLLEQYF. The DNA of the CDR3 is TGCGCCAGCAGCTTGTCGTCCGGACTGCTTGAGCAGTACTTC.

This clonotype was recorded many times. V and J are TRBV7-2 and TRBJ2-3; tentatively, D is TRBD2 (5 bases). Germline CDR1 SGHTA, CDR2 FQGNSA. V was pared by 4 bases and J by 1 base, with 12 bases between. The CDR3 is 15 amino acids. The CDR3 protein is CASSSDFGGTDTQYF. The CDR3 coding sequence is TGTGCCAGCAGCTCGGACTTCGGAGGCACAGATACGCAGTATTTT.

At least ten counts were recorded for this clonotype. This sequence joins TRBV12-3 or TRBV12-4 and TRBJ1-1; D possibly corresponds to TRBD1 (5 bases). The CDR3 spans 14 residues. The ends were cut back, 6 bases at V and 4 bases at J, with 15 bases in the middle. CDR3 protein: CASRIGTLGTEAFF. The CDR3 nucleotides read TGTGCCAGCAGGATCGGGACGCTGGGCACTGAAGCTTTCTTT.

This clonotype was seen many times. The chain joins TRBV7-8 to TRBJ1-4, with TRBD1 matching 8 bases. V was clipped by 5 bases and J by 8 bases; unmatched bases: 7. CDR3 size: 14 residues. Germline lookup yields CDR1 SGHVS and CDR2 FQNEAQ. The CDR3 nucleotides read TGTGCCAGCAGCCGGACAGGGTCGGGGGAAAAACTGTTTTTT. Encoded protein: CASSRTGSGEKLFF.

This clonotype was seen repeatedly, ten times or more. The CDR3 loop is CASSRDGNTGELFF. The CDR3 DNA sequence: TGTGCCAGCAGCCGGGACGGGAACACCGGGGAGCTGTTTTTT. The chain is built from TRBV11-2 and TRBJ2-2; D tentatively fits TRBD1 or TRBD2 (5 bases each). The CDR3 extends over 14 amino acids. Between the trimmed V and J ends, which lost 5 bases and 1 base, there was a span of 8 bases. Germline-derived CDR1 and CDR2 are SGHAT and FQNNGV.

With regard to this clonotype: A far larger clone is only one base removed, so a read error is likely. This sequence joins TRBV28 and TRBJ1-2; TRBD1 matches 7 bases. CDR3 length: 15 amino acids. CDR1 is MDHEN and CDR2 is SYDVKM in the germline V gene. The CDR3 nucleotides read TGCGCCAGCAGCCCGCCGGTCCGGGACAGCTATGGCTACACCTTC. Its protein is CASSPPVRDSYGYTF.

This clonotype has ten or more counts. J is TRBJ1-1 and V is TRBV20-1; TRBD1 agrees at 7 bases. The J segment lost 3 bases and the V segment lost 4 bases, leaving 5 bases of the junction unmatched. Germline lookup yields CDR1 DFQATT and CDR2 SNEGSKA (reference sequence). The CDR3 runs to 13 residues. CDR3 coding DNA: TGCAGTGCTAACAAGGGGGCGTACACTGAAGCTTTCTTT. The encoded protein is CSANKGAYTEAFF.

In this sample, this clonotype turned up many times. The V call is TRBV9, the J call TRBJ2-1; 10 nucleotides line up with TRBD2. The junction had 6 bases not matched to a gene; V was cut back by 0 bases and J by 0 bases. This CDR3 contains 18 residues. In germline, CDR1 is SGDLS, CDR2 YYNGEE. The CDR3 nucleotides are TGTGCCAGCAGCGTAGCACTAGCGGGACGCTCCTCCTACAATGAGCAGTTCTTC. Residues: CASSVALAGRSSYNEQFF.

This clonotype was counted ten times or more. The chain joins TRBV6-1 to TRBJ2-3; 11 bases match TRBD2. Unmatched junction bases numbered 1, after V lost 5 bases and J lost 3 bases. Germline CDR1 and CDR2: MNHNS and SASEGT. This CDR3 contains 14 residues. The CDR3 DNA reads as TGTGCCAGCAGTACTAGCGGGGGAACAGATACGCAGTATTTT. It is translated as CASSTSGGTDTQYF.

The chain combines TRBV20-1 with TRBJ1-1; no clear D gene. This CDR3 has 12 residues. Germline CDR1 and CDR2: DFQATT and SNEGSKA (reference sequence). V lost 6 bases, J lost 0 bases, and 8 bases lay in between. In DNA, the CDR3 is TGCAGTGCCAACTCGGTGAACACTGAAGCTTTCTTT. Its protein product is CSANSVNTEAFF.

Here the CDR3 reads CSARDLGRDPFTQYF. The CDR3 region has the DNA TGCAGTGCTAGAGATTTGGGACGGGACCCCTTTACGCAGTATTTT. This rearrangement joins TRBV20-1 to TRBJ2-3; D could derive from TRBD1 or TRBD2 (5 bases each). Trimming took 0 bases from V and 8 from J, leaving 18 bases between them. Germline CDR1 DFQATT, CDR2 SNEGSKA (reference sequence). The CDR3 sequence is 15 residues long.

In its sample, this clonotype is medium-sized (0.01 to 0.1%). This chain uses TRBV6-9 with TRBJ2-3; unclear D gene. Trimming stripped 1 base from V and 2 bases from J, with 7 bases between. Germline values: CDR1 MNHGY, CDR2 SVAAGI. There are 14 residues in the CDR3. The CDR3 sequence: CASSYLGSTDTQYF. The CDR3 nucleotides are TGTGCCAGCAGTTATTTGGGTTCCACAGATACGCAGTATTTT.

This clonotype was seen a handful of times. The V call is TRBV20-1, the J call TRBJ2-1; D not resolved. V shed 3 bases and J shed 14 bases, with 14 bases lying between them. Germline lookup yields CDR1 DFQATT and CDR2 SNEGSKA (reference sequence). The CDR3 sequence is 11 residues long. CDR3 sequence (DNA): TGCAGTGCTAGGAAGAGTCTGTGGGAGTTCTTC. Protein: CSARKSLWEFF.

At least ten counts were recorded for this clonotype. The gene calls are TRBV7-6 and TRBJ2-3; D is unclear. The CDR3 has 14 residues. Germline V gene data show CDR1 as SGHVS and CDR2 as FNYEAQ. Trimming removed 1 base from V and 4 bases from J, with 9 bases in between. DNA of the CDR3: TGTGCCAGCAGCTTAGAAAGGGCTGCAGATACGCAGTATTTT. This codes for CASSLERAADTQYF.

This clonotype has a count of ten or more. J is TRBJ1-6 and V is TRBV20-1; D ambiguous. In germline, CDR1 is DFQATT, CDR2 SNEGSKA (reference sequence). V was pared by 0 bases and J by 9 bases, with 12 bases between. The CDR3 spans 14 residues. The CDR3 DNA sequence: TGCAGTGCTAGAGATTTCTACCCCGGTTCACCCCTCCACTTT. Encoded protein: CSARDFYPGSPLHF.

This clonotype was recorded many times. Written as DNA, the CDR3 is TGTGCCAGCAGGCGGACGGGGGAGACCCAGTACTTC. This gives the protein CASRRTGETQYF. V is TRBV6-2 or TRBV6-3 and J is TRBJ2-5, with a possible D match to TRBD2 (5 bases). V was clipped by 6 bases and J by 5 bases, with 10 bases between them. Germline CDR1 reads MNHEY; CDR2 reads SVGEGT. This CDR3 has 12 residues.

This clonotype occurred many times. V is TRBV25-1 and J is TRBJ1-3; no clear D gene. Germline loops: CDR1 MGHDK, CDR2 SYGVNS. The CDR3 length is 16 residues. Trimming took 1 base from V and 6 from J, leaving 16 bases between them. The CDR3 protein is CASSESKSYSINTIYF. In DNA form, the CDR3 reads TGTGCCAGCAGTGAATCCAAGTCCTATTCAATAAACACCATATATTTT. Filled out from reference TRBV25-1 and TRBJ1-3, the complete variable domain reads EADIYQTPRYLVIGTGKKITLECSQTMGHDKMYWYQQDPGMELHLIHYSYGVNSTEKGDLSSESTVSRIRTEHFPLTLESARPSHTSQYLCASSESKSYSINTIYFGEGSWLTVV.

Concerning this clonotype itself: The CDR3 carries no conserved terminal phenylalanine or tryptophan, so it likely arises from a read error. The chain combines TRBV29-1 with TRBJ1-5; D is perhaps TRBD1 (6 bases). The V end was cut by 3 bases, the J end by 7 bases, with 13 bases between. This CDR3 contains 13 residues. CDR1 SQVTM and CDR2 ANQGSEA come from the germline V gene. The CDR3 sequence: CSVDPGAGQPQHS. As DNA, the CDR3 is TGCAGCGTTGACCCGGGGGCAGGGCAGCCCCAGCATTCT.

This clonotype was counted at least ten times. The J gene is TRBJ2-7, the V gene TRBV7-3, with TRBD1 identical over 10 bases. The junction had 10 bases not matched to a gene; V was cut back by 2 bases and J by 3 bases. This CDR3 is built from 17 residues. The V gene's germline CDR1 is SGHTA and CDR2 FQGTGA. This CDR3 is CASSLPGQGIHSYEQYF. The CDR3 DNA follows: TGTGCCAGCAGCTTACCGGGACAGGGGATCCATAGCTACGAGCAGTACTTC.

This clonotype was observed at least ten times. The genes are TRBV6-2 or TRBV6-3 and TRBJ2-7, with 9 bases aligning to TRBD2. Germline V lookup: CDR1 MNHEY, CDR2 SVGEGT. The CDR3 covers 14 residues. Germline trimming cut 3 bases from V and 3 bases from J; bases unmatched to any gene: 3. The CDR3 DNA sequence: TGTGCCAGCAGTTATAGCGGGGGCATCTACGAGCAGTACTTC. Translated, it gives CASSYSGGIYEQYF.

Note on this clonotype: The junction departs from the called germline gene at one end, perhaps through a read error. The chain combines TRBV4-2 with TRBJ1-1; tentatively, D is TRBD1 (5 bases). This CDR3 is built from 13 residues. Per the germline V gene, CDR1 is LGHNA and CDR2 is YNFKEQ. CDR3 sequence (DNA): TGTGCCTGCAGCGGGGGTCCGGGGACTGAAGCTTTCTTT. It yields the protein CACSGGPGTEAFF.

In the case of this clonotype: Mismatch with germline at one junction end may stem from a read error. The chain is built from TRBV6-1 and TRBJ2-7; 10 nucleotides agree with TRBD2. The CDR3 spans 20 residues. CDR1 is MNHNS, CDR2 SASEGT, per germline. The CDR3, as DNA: TGTGACAGCAGTGAAAGGACAAGCGGGAGGGTCTTAGGTTCCTCCTACGAGCAGTACTTC. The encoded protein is CDSSERTSGRVLGSSYEQYF.

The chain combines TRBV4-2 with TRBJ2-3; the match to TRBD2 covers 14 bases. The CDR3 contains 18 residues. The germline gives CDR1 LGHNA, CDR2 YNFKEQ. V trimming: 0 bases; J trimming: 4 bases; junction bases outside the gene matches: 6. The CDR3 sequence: CASSQETSGGAFADTQYF. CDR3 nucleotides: TGTGCCAGCAGCCAAGAGACTAGCGGGGGGGCTTTCGCAGATACGCAGTATTTT.

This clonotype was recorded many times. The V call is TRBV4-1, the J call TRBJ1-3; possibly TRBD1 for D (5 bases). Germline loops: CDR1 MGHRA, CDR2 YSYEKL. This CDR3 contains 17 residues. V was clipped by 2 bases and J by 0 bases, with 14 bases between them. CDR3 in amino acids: CASSQLPGPTSGNTIYF. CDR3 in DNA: TGCGCCAGCAGCCAACTACCGGGGCCAACCTCTGGAAACACCATATATTTT.

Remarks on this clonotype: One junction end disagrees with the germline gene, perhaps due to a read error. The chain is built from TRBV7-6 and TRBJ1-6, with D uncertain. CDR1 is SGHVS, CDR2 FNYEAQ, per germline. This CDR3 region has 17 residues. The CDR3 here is CVSSRVPAASYNSPLHF. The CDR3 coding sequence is TGTGTCAGCAGCCGCGTACCGGCCGCGAGCTATAATTCACCCCTCCACTTT.